Listed below are T cell receptor beta chains from one sample, sequenced in a study of chemoradiotherapy in HPV16-positive cancers. The method was immunoSEQ multiplex PCR; TCRdb's version includes in-frame clones alone and lacks a portion of them. The sample contains under 15,000 clones, about four fifths of which appear only once. This specimen was collected from a patient who underwent chemoradiotherapy. These receptors originate from a human donor with HPV-associated anogenital cancer. CDR3s include the opening cysteine and the closing phenylalanine or tryptophan. The size of a clone is reported for some rows only, either as once, few or many, or as a class for expanded clones.

J gene | CDR3 length | clone size | V gene | CDR3 protein
TRBJ2-3 | 17 | NA | TRBV7-9 | CASVSNGYRGSTDTQYF
TRBJ2-7 | 19 | NA | TRBV18 | CASSPRTFGTGETFYEQYF
TRBJ1-3 | 16 | NA | TRBV5-6 | CASSIPSGTGGNTIYF
TRBJ1-5 | 15 | NA | TRBV27 | CASRRTGTENQPQHF
TRBJ1-6 | 16 | NA | TRBV7-2 | CASSLVGGVYNSPLHF
TRBJ2-1 | 16 | NA | TRBV5-1 | CASSHMAARPYNEQFF
TRBJ2-5 | 13 | once | TRBV7-2 | CASSKDRGETQYF
TRBJ1-1 | 16 | NA | TRBV5-1 | CASSLAVGVTGTEAFF
TRBJ2-7 | 11 | few | TRBV6-5 | CASGSGGEQYF
TRBJ2-2 | 14 | once | TRBV7-9 | CASSLLSGTGELFF
TRBJ2-7 | 14 | NA | TRBV5-5 | CASSLATGDYEQYF
TRBJ2-3 | 14 | NA | TRBV6-4 | CASSLEAHTDTQYF
TRBJ1-2 | 13 | NA | TRBV27 | CASSSTDNYGYTF
TRBJ2-3 | 15 | NA | TRBV7-9 | CASSLGDTVTDTQYF
TRBJ1-5 | 15 | once | TRBV28 | CASSLGGYSNQPQHF
TRBJ1-3 | 14 | once | TRBV6-6 | CASRKQETGNTIYF
TRBJ2-3 | 15 | NA | TRBV10-3 | CAIRRGGAEEDTQYF
TRBJ2-3 | 13 | NA | TRBV7-2 | CASSSDNTDTQYF
TRBJ2-7 | 14 | NA | TRBV29-1 | CSVAGGGPSGEQYF
TRBJ1-2 | 12 | NA | TRBV7-2 | CASSFYLEGYTF
TRBJ2-7 | 15 | NA | TRBV6-6 | CASSYSSNSYYEQYF
TRBJ1-1 | 14 | NA | TRBV7-3 | CASSLTGGDAEAFF
TRBJ1-6 | 12 | NA | TRBV27 | CASGRLNSPLHF
TRBJ2-1 | 16 | NA | TRBV2 | CAIGRGAGSLNNEQFF
TRBJ1-4 | 14 | NA | TRBV4-1 | CASSQSNGAEKLFF
TRBJ2-7 | 15 | NA | TRBV10-3 | CAISESGTGGHEQYF
TRBJ2-7 | 13 | NA | TRBV30 | CAWSFGQGNEQYF
TRBJ2-7 | 13 | NA | TRBV21-1 | CASSKLDSYEQYF
TRBJ2-3 | 15 | once | TRBV6-6 | CASRVGAWGTDTQYF
TRBJ1-1 | 15 | NA | TRBV5-4 | CASSLGGGLNTEAFF
TRBJ2-2 | 13 | NA | TRBV29-1 | CSVEMSRDGELFF
TRBJ2-7 | 13 | NA | TRBV4-1 | CASSQDHMREQYF
TRBJ1-1 | 14 | NA | TRBV5-1 | CASRFTGGSTEAFF
TRBJ1-1 | 13 | NA | TRBV14 | CASSQDSLGLTFF
TRBJ1-5 | 16 | NA | TRBV1 | CTSRENRGGGNQPQHF
TRBJ2-6 | 15 | few | TRBV5-1 | CASSLNSPGANVLTF
TRBJ1-5 | 12 | NA | TRBV19 | CASSPSLQPQHF
TRBJ1-2 | 13 | NA | TRBV6-1 | CASSGEGVGGYTF
TRBJ2-2 | 16 | NA | TRBV11-2 | CASSPYRAPNTGELFF
TRBJ1-1 | 15 | NA | TRBV27 | CASSLRGFWNTEAFF